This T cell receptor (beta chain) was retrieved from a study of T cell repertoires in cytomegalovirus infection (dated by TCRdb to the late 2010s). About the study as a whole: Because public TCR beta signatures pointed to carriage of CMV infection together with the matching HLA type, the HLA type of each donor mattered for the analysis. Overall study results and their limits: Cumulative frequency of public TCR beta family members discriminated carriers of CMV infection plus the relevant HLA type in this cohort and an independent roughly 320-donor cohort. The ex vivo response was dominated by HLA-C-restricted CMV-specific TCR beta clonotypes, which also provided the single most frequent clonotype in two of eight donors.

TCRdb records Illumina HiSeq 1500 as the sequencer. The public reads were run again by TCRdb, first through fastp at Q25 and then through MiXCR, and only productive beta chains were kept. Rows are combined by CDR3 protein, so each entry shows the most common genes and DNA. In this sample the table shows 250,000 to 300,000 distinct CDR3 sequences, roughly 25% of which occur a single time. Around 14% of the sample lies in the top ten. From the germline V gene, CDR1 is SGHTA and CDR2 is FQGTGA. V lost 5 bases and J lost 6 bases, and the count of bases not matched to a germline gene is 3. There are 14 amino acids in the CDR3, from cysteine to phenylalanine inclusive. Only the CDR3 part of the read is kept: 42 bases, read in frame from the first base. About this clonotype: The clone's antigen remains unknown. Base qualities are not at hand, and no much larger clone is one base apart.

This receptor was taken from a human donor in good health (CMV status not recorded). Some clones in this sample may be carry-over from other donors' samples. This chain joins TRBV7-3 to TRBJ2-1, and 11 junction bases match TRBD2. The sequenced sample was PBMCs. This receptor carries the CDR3 CASSLGLAANEQFF. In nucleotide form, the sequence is TGTGCCAGCAGCCTGGGACTAGCGGCCAATGAGCAGTTCTTC.